This T cell receptor beta chain was sequenced in a study of T cell repertoires in cytomegalovirus infection. Study background: Public signatures in TCR beta pointed to CMV infection and matching HLA type.

Study findings and constraints: Cumulated frequencies of public TCR beta families served to identify carriers of CMV plus the relevant HLA. Dominant in the ex vivo response were TCR beta clonotypes restricted by HLA-C and specific for CMV.

TCRdb used MiXCR to reprocess the reads, holding one entry per CDR3 protein. The sample consists of about 76,000 distinct CDR3 sequences, 3.7% of them appearing once. This clonotype was recorded many times. The antigen remains unidentified. Germline assignment: CDR1 DFQATT and CDR2 SNEGSKA (reference sequence). The V end was cut by 4 bases, the J end by 1 base, with 11 bases between. The CDR3 contains 14 residues. This rearrangement joins TRBV20-1 to TRBJ1-5; D remains unclear. This clonotype originated in a human donor in good health (CMV status not recorded). Some clones in this sample may be carry-over from other donors' samples. The sample taken for sequencing was PBMCs. In nucleotides, the CDR3 is TGCAGTGCTATCGGTTGGGGAAGCAATCAGCCCCAGCATTTT. It yields the protein CSAIGWGSNQPQHF.